One sample yielded the 9 T cell receptor beta chains listed below, sequenced in a study of identical twins. TCRdb reanalysed the 5' RACE reads using MiXCR and keeps one entry per CDR3 protein. The repertoire consists of under 300,000 distinct CDR3 sequences, with over 12% occurring once and the leading ten covering 7% to 9%. The specimen sequenced was memory (CD45RO+) T cells sorted from blood. The receptors were gathered from a woman in her late teens or twenties in good health.

The chain carries TRBV5-1 and TRBJ2-7; 7 bases line up with TRBD2. The CDR3 totals 14 residues. Germline V lookup: CDR1 SGHRS, CDR2 YFSETQ. V dropped 6 bases and J dropped 1; count of bases not matched to a gene: 7. CDR3 nucleotide sequence: TGCGCCAGCAAGAGCCCTAGCGGTTCCTACGAGCAGTACTTC. Translating it yields CASKSPSGSYEQYF. The whole variable domain, remainder taken from reference TRBV5-1 and TRBJ2-7, is KAGVTQTPRYLIKTRGQQVTLSCSPISGHRSVSWYQQTPGQGLQFLFEYFSETQRNKGNFPGRFSGRQFSNSRSEMNVSTLELGDSALYLCASKSPSGSYEQYFGPGTRLTVT.

This clonotype showed up just a few times. This chain uses TRBV4-3 with TRBJ2-2; D not resolved. Germline V CDR1 and CDR2: LGHNA, YSLEER. Trimming cost V 1 base and J 1 base, with 7 bases left between them. This CDR3 is built from 15 residues. CDR3 DNA: TGCGCCAGCAGCCAAGCAAAGCGGAACACCGGGGAGCTGTTTTTT. It yields the protein CASSQAKRNTGELFF.

This clonotype was detected a few times. J is TRBJ1-1 and V is TRBV7-2; possible D gene TRBD1, 6 bases. The CDR3 contains 16 residues. The germline CDR1 and CDR2 sequences are SGHTA and FQGNSA. Trimming took off 4 bases at V and 0 bases at J, with 15 bases between the two ends. CDR3 sequence reads: CASSSAVGGLNTEAFF. The CDR3 nucleotides are TGTGCCAGCAGCTCGGCAGTTGGGGGCTTGAACACTGAAGCTTTCTTT.

There are many counts of this clonotype. The chain links TRBV5-1 to TRBJ2-5, with D hard to call. This CDR3 has 12 amino acids. V was clipped by 4 bases and J by 2 bases, with 6 bases between them. The germline CDR1 and CDR2 sequences are SGHRS and YFSETQ. CDR3 protein: CASSQQQETQYF. CDR3 coding DNA: TGCGCCAGCAGCCAACAACAAGAGACCCAGTACTTC.

This clonotype was observed a handful of times. The chain carries TRBV7-2 and TRBJ2-1; 9 bases agree with TRBD2. This CDR3 has 15 amino acids. J lost 3 bases, V lost 4 bases, and 4 bases had no gene match. CDR1 and CDR2 (germline): SGHTA, FQGNSA. CDR3 amino acids: CASSSLTSGYNEQFF. The CDR3 DNA reads TGTGCCAGCAGCTCCCTGACTAGCGGCTACAATGAGCAGTTCTTC.

V is TRBV20-1 and J is TRBJ2-5; TRBD2 matches 10 bases. Germline lookup yields CDR1 DFQATT and CDR2 SNEGSKA (reference sequence). This CDR3 contains 15 residues. CDR3 DNA sequence: TGCAGCCCCAAGGCCTCTAGCGGGGGCACAGAGACCCAGTACTTC. It encodes CSPKASSGGTETQYF.

The table lists this clonotype with a few counts. The chain joins TRBV10-3 to TRBJ2-1; the D gene is possibly TRBD2 (5 bases). V lost 8 bases, J lost 4 bases, and 15 bases lay in between. CDR1 and CDR2 from the germline V gene are ENHRY and SYGVKD. The CDR3 loop spans 14 amino acids. Here the CDR3 reads CAIRSELIYNEQFF. The CDR3 coding sequence is TGTGCCATCCGTAGCGAATTAATTTACAATGAGCAGTTCTTC.

This clonotype was seen more than once but under ten times. The chain couples TRBV20-1 to TRBJ2-7; 8 bases map to TRBD1. The CDR3 is 14 residues long. The germline gives CDR1 DFQATT, CDR2 SNEGSKA (reference sequence). V shed 2 bases and J 6 bases; nucleotides not matched to a gene: 9. CDR3 in amino acids: CSARFGAGGLEQYF. Here the CDR3 DNA reads TGCAGTGCTAGATTCGGAGCAGGGGGCCTCGAGCAGTACTTC.

This clonotype has just a few counts. V usage is TRBV11-2 and J usage is TRBJ2-4; D uncertain. The CDR3 loop spans 12 amino acids. From germline, CDR1 is SGHAT and CDR2 FQNNGV. V lost 5 bases, J lost 2 bases, and 4 bases lay in between. The CDR3 reads CASSDTKNIQYF. CDR3 nucleotide sequence: TGTGCCAGCAGCGACACCAAAAACATTCAGTACTTC.